The rows below give T cell receptor beta chains drawn from one sample of a study of T cell repertoires in cytomegalovirus infection. TCRdb ran MiXCR on the reads and lists one entry per CDR3 protein. The table shows fewer than 350,000 distinct CDR3 sequences, with roughly 9.5% occurring only once. The source material was PBMCs. The source of these receptors is a human donor in good health (CMV status not recorded). Some clones in this sample may be carry-over from other donors' samples. CDR3s leave out the opening cysteine and the closing phenylalanine or tryptophan.

ASSQDPGAYNEQF	TRBV4-3	TRBJ2-1
ASSFGIAGDTQY	TRBV7-2	TRBJ2-3
ASSSNDRVNTEAF	TRBV7-2	TRBJ1-1
ASSSLDRGSNQPQH	TRBV7-4	TRBJ1-5
ASSTSDSNQPQH	TRBV19	TRBJ1-5
ATRTPPSYEQY	TRBV7-2	TRBJ2-7
SVEGAARASNYGYT	TRBV29-1	TRBJ1-2
SALDRANEQF	TRBV20-1	TRBJ2-1
ASSPGAGNTEAF	TRBV12-3/TRBV12-4	TRBJ1-1
ASSQLRGRETQY	TRBV3-1	TRBJ2-5
ASSDPGTQETQY	TRBV25-1	TRBJ2-5
ASSPLPDGGKAF	TRBV28	TRBJ1-1
ASSTGTGHTDTQY	TRBV7-2	TRBJ2-3
AISEAGGPHSLTDTQY	TRBV10-3	TRBJ2-3
ASSLGLEGTDTQY	TRBV7-9	TRBJ2-3
SAPGTSGTYEQF	TRBV20-1	TRBJ2-1
ASSAVTSPGELF	TRBV7-3	TRBJ2-2
ASSPRSDIAGAVNEQF	TRBV7-2	TRBJ2-1
ASSFSQGANTEAF	TRBV7-6	TRBJ1-1
ASSSRGTPEKGNQPQH	TRBV12-3/TRBV12-4	TRBJ1-5
ASKGGELF	TRBV12-3/TRBV12-4	TRBJ2-2
ASSRTTWDTEAF	TRBV7-9	TRBJ1-1
ASSPQGAWQETQY	TRBV7-3	TRBJ2-5
ASSGGTGRLQVF	TRBV2	TRBJ1-4
ASSPPVLNEQF	TRBV7-2	TRBJ2-1
ASTNPGTSYNEQF	TRBV28	TRBJ2-1
ASSLLGRTGNEKLF	TRBV7-9	TRBJ1-4
ASSQSGELF	TRBV6-2/TRBV6-3	TRBJ2-2
ASSQDFGQGYSPLH	TRBV4-2	TRBJ1-6
ASSATRDRVDTIY	TRBV28	TRBJ1-3
AWSSWGSGNTIY	TRBV30	TRBJ1-3
ASSLGHGAYEQY	TRBV7-2	TRBJ2-7
ASRTDRGSYNEQF	TRBV7-6	TRBJ2-1
ASSRKGESYEQY	TRBV19	TRBJ2-7
ASSFGSSSVSGNTIY	TRBV7-2	TRBJ1-3
ASSSPVGANYGYT	TRBV7-2	TRBJ1-2
ASSSAPKLF	TRBV28	TRBJ1-4
ASSPWTVTSTDTQY	TRBV4-3	TRBJ2-3
ASSLGQYYEQY	TRBV28	TRBJ2-7
ASSGEGRPDYQY	TRBV7-9	TRBJ2-5